This TCR beta chain was identified in a study of T cells of healthy individuals. CDR3 size: 16 residues. Trimming left V 3 bases short and J 0 bases short, with 9 bases between. CDR1 and CDR2 from the germline V gene are SGHVS and FQNEAQ. The table lists this clonotype with a few counts. TCRdb independently ran MiXCR on the 5' RACE reads; one entry per CDR3 protein. Here the sample spans around 90,000 distinct CDR3 sequences, about 5% being singletons. This sequence was found in a female donor in good health. This chain links TRBV7-8 with TRBJ2-6, with D hard to call. Written as DNA, the CDR3 is TGTGCCAGCAGCTTCGCCGGCAACTCTGGGGCCAACGTCCTGACTTTC. It translates to CASSFAGNSGANVLTF.